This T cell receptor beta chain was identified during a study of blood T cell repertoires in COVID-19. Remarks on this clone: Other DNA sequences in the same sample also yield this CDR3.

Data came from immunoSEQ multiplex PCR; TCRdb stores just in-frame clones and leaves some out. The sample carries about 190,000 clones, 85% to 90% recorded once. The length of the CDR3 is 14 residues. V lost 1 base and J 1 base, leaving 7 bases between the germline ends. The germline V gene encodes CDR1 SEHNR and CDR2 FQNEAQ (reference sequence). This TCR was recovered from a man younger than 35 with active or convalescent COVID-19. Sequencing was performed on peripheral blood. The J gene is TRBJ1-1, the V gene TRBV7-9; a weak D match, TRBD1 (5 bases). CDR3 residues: CASSLGQGNTEAFF. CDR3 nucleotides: TGTGCCAGCAGCTTAGGGCAGGGGAACACTGAAGCTTTCTTT.